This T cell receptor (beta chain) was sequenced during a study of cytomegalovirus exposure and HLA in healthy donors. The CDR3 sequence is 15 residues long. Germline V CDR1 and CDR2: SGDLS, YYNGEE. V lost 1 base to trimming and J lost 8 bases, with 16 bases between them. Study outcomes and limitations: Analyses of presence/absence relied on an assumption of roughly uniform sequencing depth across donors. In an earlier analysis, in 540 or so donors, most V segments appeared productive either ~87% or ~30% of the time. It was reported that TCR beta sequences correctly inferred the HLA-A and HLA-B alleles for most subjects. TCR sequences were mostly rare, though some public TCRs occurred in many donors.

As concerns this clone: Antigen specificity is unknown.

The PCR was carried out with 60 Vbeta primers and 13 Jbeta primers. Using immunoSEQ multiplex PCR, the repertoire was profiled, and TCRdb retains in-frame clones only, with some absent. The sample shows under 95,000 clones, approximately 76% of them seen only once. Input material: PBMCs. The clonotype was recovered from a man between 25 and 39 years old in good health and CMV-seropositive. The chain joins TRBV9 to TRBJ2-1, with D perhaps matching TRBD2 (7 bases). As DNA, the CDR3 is TGTGCCAGCAGCGTATGGGGAGGGGGTGGTGATGAGCAGTTCTTC. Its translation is CASSVWGGGGDEQFF.